This TCR beta chain was recovered during a study of PD-1 blockade in classical Hodgkin lymphoma. Time point denoted: cycle 4 day 1 (C4D1), after around six weeks of nivolumab. Every single patient, without exception, relapsed after autologous stem cell transplantation, and brentuximab vedotin exposure varied. The study purified CD4+ T cells from thawed PBMCs using magnetic negative selection. Germline lookup yields CDR1 SEHNR and CDR2 FQNEAQ (reference sequence). The CDR3 has 14 amino acids. V lost 0 bases and J lost 6, with 12 bases in between. The assay was immunoSEQ multiplex PCR, and TCRdb's table has in-frame clones only and misses some. In the table there are roughly 29,000 clones, approximately 85% of which are singletons.

The receptor was derived from a human donor with classical Hodgkin lymphoma. The sequences come from CD4+ T cells from blood, collected before the fourth cycle of nivolumab. The chain has TRBV7-9 and TRBJ2-7; perhaps TRBD1 as D (5 bases). The CDR3 nucleotides read TGTGCCAGCAGCTTAGCGCAGGGTCCTAGCGAGCAGTACTTC. Translated: CASSLAQGPSEQYF.